This T cell receptor (beta chain) was identified during a study of blood T cells in healthy people across ages. The germline V gene has CDR1 SGHTA and CDR2 FQGNSA. Trimming took off 6 bases at V and 5 bases at J, with 13 bases between the two ends. CDR3 length equals 13 residues. A J-beta primer mix and a sample-barcoded 5' primer were used in a second PCR of about 7 to 12 cycles. TCRdb re-called the 5' RACE reads with MiXCR, one entry per CDR3 protein. This sample carries about 830,000 distinct CDR3 sequences, 58% of them seen once, and the ten largest clones take roughly 22%. Study results and limitations: Naive T cell percentage strongly correlated with TCR beta diversity. Observed TCR beta diversity per million T cells went down as age went up. This fall followed a roughly linear course with age.

As to this clonotype: The antigen remains unidentified.

The chain joins TRBV7-2 to TRBJ2-5; D is ambiguous. The material sequenced was blood. This clonotype was obtained from a man aged 25 to 40 in good health. CDR3 in amino acids: CASSSIPEETQYF. The CDR3 nucleotides are TGTGCCAGCAGTTCGATCCCGGAGGAGACCCAGTACTTC.